This record concerns one T cell receptor (beta chain) sequence. V was clipped by 5 bases and J by 4 bases, with 6 bases between them. CDR3 length: 12 residues. Germline V gives CDR1 MNHEY, CDR2 SVGAGI. This entry is derived from a study of blood T cell repertoires in COVID-19. Across the whole study: Researchers got acute and convalescent COVID-19 samples from the United States, Italy and Spain. The cDNA or gDNA used as material had been derived from T cells, B-cell-depleted T cells, or PBMCs.

Original methodology: Reference gene primer amplification yielded estimated nucleated cell counts. Profiled with immunoSEQ multiplex PCR; TCRdb holds only in-frame clones, not every one. V, J and clone size were drawn from that table, and D and trimming were deduced from the DNA. The sample has 35,000 to 45,000 clones; approximately 91% are singletons. This TCR derives from a human donor in a cohort sampled during active COVID-19. Sequencing was done on a sample of peripheral blood. This rearrangement joins TRBV6-5 to TRBJ1-5; D is uncertain. CDR3 residues: CASSPPNQPQHF. The CDR3 bases are TGTGCCAGCAGTCCCCCAAATCAGCCCCAGCATTTT.